This TCR beta chain was retrieved from a study of siplizumab effects on memory and regulatory T cells (dated by TCRdb to about 2019). Regarding the complete study: The effect of the anti-CD2 antibody siplizumab on alloreactive T-cell subsets was examined in allogeneic mixed lymphocyte reactions constructed from human PBMCs.

Overall results and qualifications from the work: For roughly 75-97% of proliferating CD4+ or CD8+ clones, no naive or memory phenotype could be assigned. In reactions with siplizumab, an average of 68.8% of mappable alloreactive CD4+ clones were Treg-derived, compared with approximately 29% in control reactions. Unstimulated naive T cells appeared to be more diverse than memory T cells, and naive cells seemed to make a substantial contribution to the alloresponse. No functional confirmation was obtained for the suppressive function of proliferating Tregs from siplizumab cultures. Siplizumab significantly lowered the cumulative frequency of alloreactive sequences that could be traced to unstimulated CD4+ memory T cells. Sequences below about 10^-5 frequency were poorly captured, so only a minor fraction of alloreactive clones could be mapped to unstimulated subsets.

Library prep was done by the immunoSEQ multiplex PCR assay. The deep sequencing platform assayed 80,000 to 100,000 TCR templates per sample. Genomic DNA extracted from sorted T cells was used for TCRbeta CDR3 sequencing. Per the original workflow: Clonal analysis of TCRbeta CDR3 data was done in the R programming language. Unstimulated samples were compared with post-reaction CFSE-low samples to define alloreactive CD4+ and CD8+ clones. Regulatory or non-regulatory origin was assigned to alloreactive CD4+ clones by matching of sequences to sorted unstimulated Treg and non-Treg repertoires. In its TCRdb copy, this immuneACCESS table keeps in-frame sequences only and misses some clones. Where compared with another copy, unresolved V genes explain less than half of these, and the others have no known cause. The DNA was the basis for D and trimming; V, J and clone size are from that table. The sample contains some 100,000 clones, 90% to 95% of them found a single time. Together, the top ten hold about 0.75% of the sample.

Concerning this clone: It has no known antigen specificity. Within one base of it there is no much larger clone, and no base qualities were kept.

TCRbeta CDR3 sequencing was performed on sorted unstimulated T cells and on proliferating T cells recovered from mixed lymphocyte reactions. Fresh whole blood from about 11 HLA-typed healthy donors was used as the source from which PBMCs were isolated. To map where alloreactive clones came from, unstimulated CD4+ regulatory T cells were FACS-sorted. Sequencing was carried out using Tregs sorted from blood. This sequence was found in a human donor in good health.

Here is the DNA: TGCGCCAGCAGCCAGATTGGGGACCTTAATGAAAAACTGTTTTTT. This yields the protein CASSQIGDLNEKLFF. In this chain, TRBV4-1 is recombined with TRBJ1-4; TRBD1 might be the D gene, on 5 matching bases. Its CDR3 holds 15 amino acids, cysteine through phenylalanine. Only the CDR3 region is kept as DNA, spanning 45 bases read in frame from base 1. The germline V gene sets CDR1 to MGHRA and CDR2 to YSYEKL. Relative to germline, V is 3 bases shorter and J is 4 bases shorter, with 12 bases between their ends.